One and the same sample provided the 32 T cell receptor beta chains below, sequenced in a study of a mutant IDH1 vaccine in newly diagnosed glioma. Stated time point: week 35, safety follow-up. Vaccination used 300 ug of mutant IDH1 20-mer peptide per dose, with topical imiquimod. Libraries were prepared by immunoSEQ multiplex PCR; TCRdb keeps only in-frame clonotypes and omits some of them. Here the sample spans some 48,000 clones, approximately 79% being singletons. The antigens these receptors bind are not known. The specimen was PBMCs, collected from a glioma patient whose treatment included an IDH1 peptide vaccine. The receptors were gathered from a man in his forties with glioma.

The chain carries TRBV10-1 and TRBJ1-2, with 8 positions matching TRBD1. The CDR3 is 14 residues long. CDR1 is WNHNN and CDR2 is SYGVQD in the germline V gene (reference sequence). The V and J ends lost 5 bases and 8 bases, in that order; junction bases with no gene match: 10. DNA for the CDR3: TGCGCCAGCAGTTTCAGGGGGCGTCGAGACGGCTACACCTTC. Amino acids: CASSFRGRRDGYTF.

The V gene is TRBV2, the J gene TRBJ1-1, with a weak D call TRBD1 (5 bases). CDR3 length equals 13 residues. Deletions cut 3 bases from V and 3 bases from J, with 8 bases between. In germline, CDR1 is SNHLY, CDR2 FYNNEI. CDR3 bases: TGTGCCAGCAGTGACATGGGGGACACTGAAGCTTTCTTT. Protein: CASSDMGDTEAFF.

The genes are TRBV2 and TRBJ1-2, with 8 bases that match TRBD1. This CDR3 contains 16 residues. Germline trimming cut 7 bases from V and 8 bases from J; bases unmatched to any gene: 18. Germline CDR1 SNHLY, CDR2 FYNNEI. This chain's CDR3 is CASTPLGQAIQAGYTF. The CDR3 DNA follows: TGTGCCAGCACCCCTCTGGGACAGGCAATCCAGGCCGGCTACACCTTC.

The gene calls are TRBV30 and TRBJ2-5; weak D call: TRBD1 (5 bases). V was pared by 4 bases and J by 1 base, with 10 bases between. Germline-derived CDR1 and CDR2 are GTSNPN and SVGIG (reference sequence). The CDR3 sequence is 13 residues long. In DNA form, the CDR3 reads TGTGCCTGGACAGGGCGCAGCCAAGAGACCCAGTACTTC. Translated: CAWTGRSQETQYF.

The chain has TRBV6-6 and TRBJ1-2; TRBD1 matches at 7 bases. Losses at the gene ends were 5 bases for V and 3 bases for J; bases not matched to a gene: 6. The CDR3 covers 14 residues. The germline gives CDR1 MNHNY, CDR2 SVGAGI (reference sequence). The CDR3: CASSGQEFYYGYTF. In DNA, the CDR3 is TGTGCCAGCAGTGGACAGGAGTTTTACTATGGCTACACCTTC.

This clone was observed a handful of times. The chain has TRBV9 and TRBJ1-3; D is undetermined. This CDR3 contains 13 residues. Trimming removed 5 bases at V and 2 bases at J, with 8 bases between. Germline V gene data show CDR1 as SGDLS and CDR2 as YYNGEE. The CDR3 DNA reads TGTGCCAGCAGTCGGACGGCTGGAAACACCATATATTTT. Protein product: CASSRTAGNTIYF.

This clone has a handful of counts. The chain has TRBV7-3 and TRBJ2-1, with D perhaps TRBD2 (6 bases). Germline CDR1 and CDR2: SGHTA and FQGTGA. CDR3 length: 13 amino acids. Deletions cut 4 bases from V and 10 bases from J, with 14 bases between. The CDR3 bases are TGTGCCAGCAGCTCGGAGGCTAGCGACGAGCAGTTCTTC. Encoded protein: CASSSEASDEQFF.

This chain connects TRBV4-2 to TRBJ2-1, with no clear D. Germline V lookup: CDR1 LGHNA, CDR2 YNFKEQ. The V end lost 0 bases, the J end lost 9 bases, and 18 bases lay between the germline ends. CDR3 length: 16 amino acids. CDR3 region: CASSQEGLVWVGEQFF. For the CDR3, the DNA is TGTGCCAGCAGCCAAGAAGGGCTAGTGTGGGTGGGTGAGCAGTTCTTC.

The V gene is TRBV18, the J gene TRBJ2-7; D is possibly TRBD1 (5 bases). Germline CDR1 and CDR2: KGHSH and LQKENI. Trimming shortened V by 2 bases and J by 6 bases, and 14 bases separated the two germline ends. The CDR3 sequence is 14 residues long. Here the CDR3 reads CASSPAAGMGEQYF. CDR3 nucleotide sequence: TGTGCCAGCTCACCAGCGGCAGGGATGGGCGAGCAGTACTTC.

The V gene is TRBV2, the J gene TRBJ1-4; tentatively, D is TRBD1 (5 bases). The CDR3 covers 15 residues. Trimming shortened V by 4 bases and J by 4 bases, and 13 bases separated the two germline ends. CDR1 and CDR2 from the germline V gene are SNHLY and FYNNEI. DNA for the CDR3: TGTGCCAGCAGTGGGCGGGGACGGAGTAATGAAAAACTGTTTTTT. Translating it yields CASSGRGRSNEKLFF.

The chain employs TRBV4-1 and TRBJ2-6, with D unresolved. CDR3 length: 17 amino acids. The germline V gene encodes CDR1 MGHRA and CDR2 YSYEKL. V was pared by 4 bases and J by 2 bases, with 15 bases between. This CDR3 is CASSPSDHAAGANVLTF. For the CDR3, the DNA is TGCGCCAGCAGCCCCTCCGACCATGCTGCTGGGGCCAACGTCCTGACTTTC.

The chain employs TRBV6-4 and TRBJ2-3, with unresolved D. The CDR3 is 14 residues long. V lost 3 bases to trimming and J lost 0 bases, with 7 bases between them. The germline V gene encodes CDR1 MRHNA and CDR2 SNTAGT. CDR3 nucleotide sequence: TGTGCCAGCAGTGATGCAGCCAGCACAGATACGCAGTATTTT. It codes for CASSDAASTDTQYF.

The V and J genes are TRBV30 and TRBJ1-6; TRBD1 matches 7 bases. V lost 8 bases and J lost 0; bases outside the gene matches: 7. The CDR3 consists of 15 residues. CDR1 is GTSNPN and CDR2 is SVGIG in the germline V gene (reference sequence). CDR3 nucleotides: TGTGCCGCAAAACAGGGGAGCTCCTATAATTCACCCCTCCACTTT. Amino acids: CAAKQGSSYNSPLHF.

This rearrangement joins TRBV6-5 to TRBJ1-6, with D perhaps matching TRBD1 (5 bases). CDR1 and CDR2 (germline): MNHEY, SVGAGI. The V end was cut by 7 bases, the J end by 5 bases, with 15 bases between. This CDR3 is built from 15 residues. In DNA form, the CDR3 reads TGTGCCAGCACCCCTGGGGACGCCAATAATTCACCCCTCCACTTT. Protein sequence: CASTPGDANNSPLHF.

The chain links TRBV10-1 to TRBJ1-1; TRBD1 matches 7 bases. V gave up 7 bases and J gave up 2 bases; unmatched junction bases: 4. The germline gives CDR1 WNHNN, CDR2 SYGVQD (reference sequence). The CDR3 is made up of 13 amino acids. This CDR3 reads CASTDRENTEAFF. CDR3 sequence (DNA): TGCGCCAGCACCGACAGGGAAAACACTGAAGCTTTCTTT.

V gene TRBV9 combines with J gene TRBJ2-3; the D gene is possibly TRBD2 (6 bases). Trimming took off 0 bases at V and 1 base at J, with 18 bases between the two ends. The CDR3 totals 18 residues. The germline V gene encodes CDR1 SGDLS and CDR2 YYNGEE. CDR3 sequence reads: CASSVAPGLGPGTDTQYF. CDR3 DNA sequence: TGTGCCAGCAGCGTAGCTCCGGGACTTGGGCCGGGCACAGATACGCAGTATTTT.

The rearrangement joins TRBV10-1 to TRBJ2-3, with a weak D call TRBD2 (7 bases). The germline CDR1 and CDR2 sequences are WNHNN and SYGVQD (reference sequence). V was pared by 5 bases and J by 5 bases, with 11 bases between. The CDR3 has 13 residues. The CDR3 DNA is TGCGCCAGCAGTCGTAGGGGGGGAGATACGCAGTATTTT. Protein: CASSRRGGDTQYF.

The chain employs TRBV29-1 and TRBJ1-3; 10 bases are a match to TRBD1. There are 14 residues in the CDR3. J lost 2 bases, V lost 3 bases, and 1 base had no gene match. Looked up from germline, CDR1 is SQVTM and CDR2 is ANQGSEA. The DNA for the CDR3 is TGCAGCGTTGAGGACAGGGGGGCTGGAAACACCATATATTTT. Protein: CSVEDRGAGNTIYF.

This clone was detected only once. V is TRBV5-4 and J is TRBJ1-3; D is uncertain. V was cut by 0 bases and J by 2 bases, with 12 bases left in between. Germline loops: CDR1 SGHNT, CDR2 YYREEE (reference sequence). The CDR3 has 16 residues. Here the CDR3 reads CASSLVGSNAGNTIYF. CDR3 in DNA: TGTGCCAGCAGCTTGGTCGGGTCAAACGCTGGAAACACCATATATTTT. Drawing the rest from reference TRBV5-4 and TRBJ1-3, the complete variable domain is ETGVTQSPTHLIKTRGQQVTLRCSSQSGHNTVSWYQQALGQGPQFIFQYYREEENGRGNFPPRFSGLQFPNYSSELNVNALELDDSALYLCASSLVGSNAGNTIYFGEGSWLTVV.

The J gene is TRBJ2-4, the V gene TRBV5-6; D may be TRBD2 (7 bases). Germline CDR1 SGHDT, CDR2 YYEEEE. V lost 5 bases, J lost 9 bases, and 12 bases lay in between. The CDR3 sequence is 12 residues long. CDR3 sequence: CASRGGGGIQYF. As DNA, the CDR3 is TGTGCCAGCAGAGGGGGGGGAGGCATTCAGTACTTC.

The rearrangement uses TRBV7-9 and TRBJ1-1; 7 bases line up with TRBD1. After removal of 2 bases from V and 0 bases from J, the junction contained 9 bases not matched to a gene. The CDR3 loop spans 17 amino acids. Per germline, CDR1 SEHNR and CDR2 FQNEAQ (reference sequence). Written as DNA, the CDR3 is TGTGCCAGCAGCTTACGTCGGGACAGAGTGTTGAACACTGAAGCTTTCTTT. Translation: CASSLRRDRVLNTEAFF.

This chain's CDR3 is CASSLAGGSYEQYF. DNA for the CDR3: TGTGCCAGCAGCTTGGCGGGGGGCTCCTACGAGCAGTACTTC. The chain combines TRBV5-6 with TRBJ2-7, with 7 bases matching TRBD2. The length of the CDR3 is 14 residues. With V trimmed by 0 bases and J by 0 bases, 0 bases remained unmatched. From germline, CDR1 is SGHDT and CDR2 YYEEEE.

V usage is TRBV5-1 and J usage is TRBJ2-2, with a possible D match to TRBD1 (5 bases). V gave up 6 bases and J gave up 4 bases, with 16 bases separating them. The germline V gene encodes CDR1 SGHRS and CDR2 YFSETQ. The CDR3 is made up of 15 amino acids. CDR3 residues: CASNDRQGPTGELFF. The CDR3 DNA reads TGCGCCAGCAATGATAGGCAGGGTCCCACCGGGGAGCTGTTTTTT.

V gene TRBV5-6 combines with J gene TRBJ2-7; D is possibly TRBD1 or TRBD2 (6 bases each). Germline values: CDR1 SGHDT, CDR2 YYEEEE. V was clipped by 4 bases and J by 1 base, with 15 bases between them. The CDR3 length is 15 residues. The DNA of the CDR3 is TGTGCCAGCAGCCCATCGCCGGGGGCGTCCTACGAGCAGTACTTC. Amino acid sequence: CASSPSPGASYEQYF.

The chain is built from TRBV25-1 and TRBJ2-7; the D is unclear. The germline CDR1 and CDR2 sequences are MGHDK and SYGVNS. Trimming left V 6 bases short and J 0 bases short, with 15 bases between. This CDR3 has 15 amino acids. The chain's CDR3 is CASSEQAPSSYEQYF. CDR3 in DNA: TGTGCCAGCAGCGAACAAGCCCCTTCCTCCTACGAGCAGTACTTC.

The rearrangement uses TRBV30 and TRBJ1-5; 8 bases fit TRBD1. The length of the CDR3 is 13 residues. J lost 9 bases, V lost 0 bases, and 4 bases had no gene match. Germline CDR1 and CDR2: GTSNPN and SVGIG (reference sequence). CDR3 in amino acids: CAWSVATGGPQHF. The CDR3 nucleotides are TGTGCCTGGAGTGTGGCTACAGGGGGGCCCCAGCATTTT.

The chain combines TRBV4-1 with TRBJ2-2, with D uncertain. V was trimmed by 1 base and J by 0 bases, leaving 15 bases between them. Germline values: CDR1 MGHRA, CDR2 YSYEKL. This CDR3 comprises 18 residues. Written as DNA, the CDR3 is TGCGCCAGCAGCCAAGGGGCCCCAGGCGAGACGAACACCGGGGAGCTGTTTTTT. Residues: CASSQGAPGETNTGELFF.

J is TRBJ1-1 and V is TRBV19; the D is unclear. V shed 0 bases and J shed 0 bases, with 5 bases lying between them. This CDR3 is built from 14 residues. CDR1 and CDR2 from the germline V gene are LNHDA and SQIVND (reference sequence). For the CDR3, the DNA is TGTGCCAGTAGTATAGATGCGGTGAACACTGAAGCTTTCTTT. The encoded protein is CASSIDAVNTEAFF.

The J gene is TRBJ1-2, the V gene TRBV29-1, with 7 bases aligning to TRBD1. This CDR3 is built from 11 residues. J lost 8 bases, V lost 7 bases, and 7 bases had no gene match. Germline CDR1 and CDR2: SQVTM and ANQGSEA. CDR3 region: CSGKTGYGYTF. DNA for the CDR3: TGCAGCGGGAAGACAGGGTACGGCTACACCTTC.

The chain joins TRBV10-1 to TRBJ1-5, with D possibly being TRBD1 (5 bases). Germline assignment: CDR1 WNHNN and CDR2 SYGVQD (reference sequence). Trimming stripped 10 bases from V and 4 bases from J, with 17 bases between. The CDR3 has 14 amino acids. CDR3 DNA sequence: TGCGCCAACCAACCGGGGGTTGGAAATCAGCCCCAGCATTTT. Amino acids: CANQPGVGNQPQHF.

J is TRBJ2-5 and V is TRBV15; TRBD2 might be the D (7 bases). Germline lookup yields CDR1 LNHNV and CDR2 YYDKDF (reference sequence). The CDR3 extends over 14 amino acids. Trimming took off 3 bases at V and 4 bases at J, with 12 bases between the two ends. The CDR3 spells CATSRGEGGETQYF. CDR3 nucleotides: TGTGCCACCAGCAGGGGGGAGGGGGGAGAGACCCAGTACTTC.

V usage is TRBV5-1 and J usage is TRBJ2-7; D may correspond to TRBD1 or TRBD2 (6 bases each). The CDR3 is 13 amino acids. Trimming left V 4 bases short and J 7 bases short, with 15 bases between. The germline CDR1 and CDR2 sequences are SGHRS and YFSETQ. The CDR3 here is CASSPRGVNEQYF. CDR3 nucleotide sequence: TGCGCCAGCAGCCCAAGGGGGGTTAATGAGCAGTACTTC.